The clone carrying this T cell receptor beta chain has only one observation. Its matching antigen is unknown. Produced via immunoSEQ multiplex PCR; TCRdb's table is partial and in-frame only. Among 250,000 to 350,000 clones listed, 76% were seen once. The sample belongs to a study of cytotoxic CD8 clonotypes in ibrutinib-treated CLL. Study context: Roughly 24 partial and 2 complete responses; at median 68 months, roughly 14 remitted, 12 progressed. Mean productive templates were almost 260,000; mean productive rearrangements were around 93,000.

General study results and limits: Public clonotypes were rare and shrank or held steady on treatment.

Germline V gene lookup returns CDR1 LNHDA and CDR2 SQIVND (reference sequence). J lost 7 bases, V lost 3 bases, and 7 bases had no gene match. The length of the CDR3 is 15 residues. The chain uses TRBV19 and TRBJ1-2; 11 nucleotides align to TRBD1. The TCR was taken from a human donor with chronic lymphocytic leukemia. Material: PBMCs, obtained at disease progression, from a patient treated with ibrutinib. CDR3 in amino acids: CASSITGTGGLGYTF. CDR3 nucleotide sequence: TGTGCCAGTAGTATCACCGGGACAGGGGGACTTGGCTACACCTTC.